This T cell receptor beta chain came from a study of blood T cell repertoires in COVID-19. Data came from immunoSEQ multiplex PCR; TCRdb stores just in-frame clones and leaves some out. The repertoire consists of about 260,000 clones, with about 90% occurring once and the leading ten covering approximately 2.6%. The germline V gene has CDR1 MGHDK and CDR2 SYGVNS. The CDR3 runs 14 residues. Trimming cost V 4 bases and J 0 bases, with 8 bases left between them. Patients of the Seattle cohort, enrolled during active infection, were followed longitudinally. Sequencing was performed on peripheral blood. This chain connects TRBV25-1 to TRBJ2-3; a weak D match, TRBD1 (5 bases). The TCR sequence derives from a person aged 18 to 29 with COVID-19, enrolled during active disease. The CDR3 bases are TGTGCCAGCAGTGCCAGGGTTAGCACAGATACGCAGTATTTT. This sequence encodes CASSARVSTDTQYF.